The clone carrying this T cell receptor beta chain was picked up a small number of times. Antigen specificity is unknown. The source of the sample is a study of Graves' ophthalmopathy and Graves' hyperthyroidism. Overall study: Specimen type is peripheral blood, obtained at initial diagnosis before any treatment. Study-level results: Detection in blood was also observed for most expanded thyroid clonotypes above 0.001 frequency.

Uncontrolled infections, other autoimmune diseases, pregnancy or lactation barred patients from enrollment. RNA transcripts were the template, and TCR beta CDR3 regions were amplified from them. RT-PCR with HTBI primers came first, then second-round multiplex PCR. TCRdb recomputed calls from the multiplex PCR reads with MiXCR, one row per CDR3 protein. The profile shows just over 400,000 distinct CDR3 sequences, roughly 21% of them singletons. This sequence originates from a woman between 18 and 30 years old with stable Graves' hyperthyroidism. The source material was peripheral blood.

In DNA form, the CDR3 reads TGCGCCAGCAGCTTAACACAGGGGGCTCAAGCTAACTATGGCTACACCTTC. Its protein is CASSLTQGAQANYGYTF. The rearrangement joins TRBV5-1 to TRBJ1-2, with TRBD1 identical over 9 bases. The length of the CDR3 is 17 residues. Trimming cost V 2 bases and J 0 bases; bases outside gene matches: 8. Germline values: CDR1 SGHRS, CDR2 YFSETQ.